These T cell receptor beta chains were read from a single sample in a study of sequential checkpoint blockade in melanoma. Only in-frame clones appear in the TCRdb table, and some are missing; sequencing was by immunoSEQ multiplex PCR. The table lists 10,000 to 15,000 clones, over 60% of them singletons. The material sequenced was CD8+ T cells sorted from blood (inferred from file names), taken from a patient given nivolumab and ipilimumab in sequence. The receptors shown here come from a human donor with melanoma. CDR3s include the opening cysteine and the closing phenylalanine or tryptophan. D genes are given only for firm matches. The size field is filled for only some rows; it gives once, few, many or a size class.

d_gene: TRBD1; v_gene: TRBV7-2; j_gene: TRBJ2-7; abundance: NA; CDR3aa: CASSRTGLHEQYF; CDR3nt: TGTGCCAGCAGCAGGACAGGGTTGCACGAGCAGTACTTC
d_gene: TRBD2; v_gene: TRBV5-4; j_gene: TRBJ2-1; abundance: NA; CDR3aa: CASSSSSTSGLNEQFF; CDR3nt: TGTGCCAGCAGCTCTTCGTCGACTAGCGGGCTAAATGAGCAGTTCTTC
d_gene: TRBD2; v_gene: TRBV5-8; j_gene: TRBJ2-1; abundance: NA; CDR3aa: CAREASGRAYNEQFF; CDR3nt: TGTGCCAGAGAGGCTAGCGGGAGGGCCTACAATGAGCAGTTCTTC
d_gene: NA; v_gene: TRBV4-1; j_gene: TRBJ2-7; abundance: NA; CDR3aa: CASGGGEYEQYF; CDR3nt: TGCGCCAGCGGAGGAGGGGAATACGAGCAGTACTTC
d_gene: TRBD2; v_gene: TRBV27; j_gene: TRBJ2-7; abundance: NA; CDR3aa: CASRLGTSGGYEQYF; CDR3nt: TGTGCCAGCAGGCTAGGGACTAGCGGGGGCTACGAGCAGTACTTC
d_gene: TRBD2; v_gene: TRBV9; j_gene: TRBJ2-3; abundance: NA; CDR3aa: CASSFSGSRTDTQYF; CDR3nt: TGTGCCAGCAGCTTCAGCGGGAGTCGGACAGATACGCAGTATTTT
d_gene: TRBD1; v_gene: TRBV27; j_gene: TRBJ2-7; abundance: NA; CDR3aa: CASSSQGAGYEQYF; CDR3nt: TGTGCCAGCAGTTCACAGGGGGCGGGTTACGAGCAGTACTTC
d_gene: TRBD1; v_gene: TRBV2; j_gene: TRBJ1-5; abundance: NA; CDR3aa: CASSEGQAINQPQHF; CDR3nt: TGTGCCAGCAGTGAGGGACAGGCCATCAATCAGCCCCAGCATTTT
d_gene: NA; v_gene: TRBV28; j_gene: TRBJ2-3; abundance: NA; CDR3aa: CASSSPHRDGQDTQYF; CDR3nt: TGTGCCAGCAGTTCCCCCCACAGGGATGGTCAAGATACGCAGTATTTT
d_gene: NA; v_gene: TRBV23-1; j_gene: TRBJ2-6; abundance: NA; CDR3aa: CASSWSLTQQSRANVLTF; CDR3nt: TGCGCCAGCAGTTGGTCGCTTACGCAACAAAGTCGGGCCAACGTCCTGACTTTC
d_gene: NA; v_gene: TRBV27; j_gene: TRBJ2-7; abundance: NA; CDR3aa: CASSLNGIYEQYF; CDR3nt: TGTGCCAGCAGTTTAAACGGTATCTACGAGCAGTACTTC
d_gene: TRBD2; v_gene: TRBV30; j_gene: TRBJ2-3; abundance: NA; CDR3aa: CAWSREGAGPLSTDTQYF; CDR3nt: TGTGCCTGGAGTCGGGAAGGAGCGGGACCCTTGAGCACAGATACGCAGTATTTT
d_gene: NA; v_gene: TRBV15; j_gene: TRBJ2-7; abundance: NA; CDR3aa: CATSRAKPDSQYF; CDR3nt: TGTGCCACCAGCAGAGCCAAGCCGGACTCGCAGTACTTC
d_gene: NA; v_gene: TRBV6-5; j_gene: TRBJ2-7; abundance: once; CDR3aa: CASSLRGYSYEQYF; CDR3nt: TGTGCCAGCAGCCTCCGGGGATACTCCTACGAGCAGTACTTC
d_gene: TRBD1; v_gene: TRBV19; j_gene: TRBJ1-1; abundance: NA; CDR3aa: CASSLGTGNTEAFF; CDR3nt: TGTGCCAGTAGCCTCGGGACAGGTAACACTGAAGCTTTCTTT
d_gene: NA; v_gene: TRBV14; j_gene: TRBJ1-1; abundance: medium-sized; CDR3aa: CASSRSGALNTEAFF; CDR3nt: TGTGCCAGCAGCCGCTCAGGGGCTTTGAACACTGAAGCTTTCTTT
d_gene: NA; v_gene: TRBV28; j_gene: TRBJ2-7; abundance: NA; CDR3aa: CATVAWRVSYEQYF; CDR3nt: TGTGCCACCGTCGCCTGGAGGGTCTCCTACGAGCAGTACTTC
d_gene: NA; v_gene: TRBV10-3; j_gene: TRBJ1-5; abundance: NA; CDR3aa: CAIRGQSNQPQHF; CDR3nt: TGTGCCATCAGAGGACAGAGCAATCAGCCCCAGCATTTT
d_gene: TRBD2; v_gene: TRBV11-2; j_gene: TRBJ2-1; abundance: NA; CDR3aa: CASSLPGLVGREQFF; CDR3nt: TGTGCCAGCAGCCTTCCGGGACTAGTCGGTCGTGAGCAGTTCTTC
d_gene: TRBD1; v_gene: TRBV6-1; j_gene: TRBJ2-3; abundance: NA; CDR3aa: CASRDRVGDTQYF; CDR3nt: TGTGCCAGCCGGGACAGGGTAGGGGATACGCAGTATTTT